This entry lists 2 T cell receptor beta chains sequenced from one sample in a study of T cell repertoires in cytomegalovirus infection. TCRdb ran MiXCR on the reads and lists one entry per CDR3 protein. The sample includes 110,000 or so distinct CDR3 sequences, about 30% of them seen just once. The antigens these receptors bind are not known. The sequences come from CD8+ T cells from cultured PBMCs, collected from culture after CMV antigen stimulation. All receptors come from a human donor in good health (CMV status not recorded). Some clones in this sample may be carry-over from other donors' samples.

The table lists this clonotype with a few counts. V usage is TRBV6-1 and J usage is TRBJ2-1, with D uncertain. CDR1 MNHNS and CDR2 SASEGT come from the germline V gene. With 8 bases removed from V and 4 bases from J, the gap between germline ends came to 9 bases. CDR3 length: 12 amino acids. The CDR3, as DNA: TGTGCCAGCTTATCCGTTTACAATGAGCAGTTCTTC. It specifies CASLSVYNEQFF.

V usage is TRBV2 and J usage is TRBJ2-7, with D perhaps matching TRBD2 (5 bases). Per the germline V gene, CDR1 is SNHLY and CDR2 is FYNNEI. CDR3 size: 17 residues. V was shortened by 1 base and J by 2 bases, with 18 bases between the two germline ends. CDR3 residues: CASSEDPAGSSAYEQYF. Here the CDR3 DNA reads TGTGCCAGCAGTGAAGATCCGGCGGGCAGCTCGGCCTACGAGCAGTACTTC.